The sample holds one count of the clone carrying this T cell receptor (beta chain). What it binds is not known. This specimen belongs to a study of long-term antiretroviral therapy in people with HIV. The study, taken as a whole, reports: Relative to transplant donor controls, diversity remained lower despite increasing after ART.

The run of the v3.0 immunoSEQ assay was at survey level. Assay used: immunoSEQ multiplex PCR; TCRdb lists only in-frame clones, some missing. The table lists around 25,000 clones, more than 85% of them singletons. The receptor was derived from a woman in her 30s with HIV. The specimen comprised unsorted PBMCs, sampled 1.9 years after starting antiretroviral therapy.

Here the CDR3 reads CASSFGNEQFF. The CDR3 DNA reads TGTGCCAGCAGTTTCGGCAATGAGCAGTTCTTC. This rearrangement joins TRBV27 to TRBJ2-1, with D unclear. CDR1 and CDR2 (germline): MNHEY, SMNVEV (reference sequence). This CDR3 comprises 11 residues. Trimming left V 3 bases short and J 6 bases short, with 3 bases between.